These T cell receptor beta chains were read from a single sample in a study of molecular identifiers for immune sequencing clone quantification. TCRdb redid the calling of the PCR reads with MiXCR, one entry per CDR3 protein. Of 97,000 or so distinct CDR3 sequences listed, about 35% are singletons. Sequencing was carried out using naive CD8+ T cells from blood, with Jurkat cell RNA spiked in. The receptors derive from a human donor in good health. Some libraries in this study had Jurkat cell RNA spiked in. CDR3s include the opening cysteine and the closing phenylalanine or tryptophan. The D gene is left open where the match is weak. Size values are once, few and many counts, or a class for expanded clones, and some rows have none.

v_gene	d_gene	j_gene	abundance	CDR3aa	CDR3nt
TRBV12-3/TRBV12-4	-	TRBJ1-6	-	CASSFSLSHLHF	TGTGCCAGCAGTTTTTCCCTCAGTCACCTCCACTTT
TRBV6-5	-	TRBJ2-7	-	CASSSLGGMIYEQSF	TGTGCCAGCAGTTCCCTAGGTGGCATGATCTACGAGCAGTCCTTC
TRBV6-5	TRBD1	TRBJ1-1	-	CASTGTGRREAFF	TGTGCCAGCACCGGGACAGGCCGGCGGGAAGCTTTCTTT
TRBV14	-	TRBJ1-4	-	CASSLTGGRPNEKLFF	TGTGCCAGCAGCCTCACCGGTGGACGGCCTAATGAAAAACTGTTTTTT
TRBV5-1	-	TRBJ2-3	-	CASSLYSANTDTQYF	TGCGCCAGCAGCTTGTATTCTGCCAACACAGATACGCAGTATTTT
TRBV5-6	TRBD1	TRBJ1-1	many	CAGRRGRDTEAFF	TGTGCCGGACGCAGGGGGCGGGACACTGAAGCTTTCTTT
TRBV11-1	-	TRBJ2-1	few	CASSLLPGRAAPATSFYNEQFF	TGTGCCAGCAGCTTACTCCCAGGTAGGGCGGCGCCCGCTACCTCTTTCTACAATGAGCAGTTCTTC
TRBV7-9	-	TRBJ1-5	-	CASSGSGNRGSNQPQHF	TGTGCCAGCAGCGGGAGCGGAAATAGGGGCAGCAATCAGCCCCAGCATTTT
TRBV15	-	TRBJ2-5	-	CATSAPRDIQETQYF	TGTGCCACCAGCGCCCCGCGGGATATCCAAGAGACCCAGTACTTC
TRBV6-2/TRBV6-3	TRBD1	TRBJ2-1	-	CASTHDRVRYNEQFF	TGTGCCAGCACCCATGACAGGGTTCGGTACAATGAGCAGTTCTTC
TRBV28	-	TRBJ2-3	-	CASSLFDRSTDTQYF	TGTGCCAGCAGTTTATTTGACAGGAGCACAGATACGCAGTATTTT